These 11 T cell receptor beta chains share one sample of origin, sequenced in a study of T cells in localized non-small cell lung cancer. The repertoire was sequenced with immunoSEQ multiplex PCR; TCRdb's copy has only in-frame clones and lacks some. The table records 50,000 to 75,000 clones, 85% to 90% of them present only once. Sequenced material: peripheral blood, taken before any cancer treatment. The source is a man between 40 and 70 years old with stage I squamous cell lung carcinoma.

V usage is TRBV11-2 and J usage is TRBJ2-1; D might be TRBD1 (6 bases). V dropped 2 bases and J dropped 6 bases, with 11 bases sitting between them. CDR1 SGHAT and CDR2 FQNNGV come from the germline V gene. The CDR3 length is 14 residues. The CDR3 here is CASSLQGWGNEQFF. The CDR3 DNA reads TGTGCCAGCAGCTTACAGGGGTGGGGCAATGAGCAGTTCTTC.

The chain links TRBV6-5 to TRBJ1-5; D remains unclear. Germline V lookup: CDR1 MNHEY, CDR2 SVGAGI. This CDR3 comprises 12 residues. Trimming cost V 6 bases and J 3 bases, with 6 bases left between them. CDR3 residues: CASSNPNQPQHF. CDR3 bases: TGTGCCAGCAGCAACCCCAATCAGCCCCAGCATTTT.

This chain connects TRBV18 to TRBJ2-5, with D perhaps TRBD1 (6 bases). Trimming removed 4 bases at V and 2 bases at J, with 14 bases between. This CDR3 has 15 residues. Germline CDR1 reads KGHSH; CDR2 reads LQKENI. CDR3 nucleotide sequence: TGTGCCAGCTCACTTATGGGGGCTCCACAAGAGACCCAGTACTTC. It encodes CASSLMGAPQETQYF.

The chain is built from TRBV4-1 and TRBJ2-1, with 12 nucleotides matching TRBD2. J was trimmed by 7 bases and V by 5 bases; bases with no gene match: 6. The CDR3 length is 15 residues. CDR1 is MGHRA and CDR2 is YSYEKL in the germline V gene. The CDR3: CASSMTSGSINEQFF. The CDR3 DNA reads TGCGCCAGCAGCATGACTAGCGGGAGTATAAATGAGCAGTTCTTC.

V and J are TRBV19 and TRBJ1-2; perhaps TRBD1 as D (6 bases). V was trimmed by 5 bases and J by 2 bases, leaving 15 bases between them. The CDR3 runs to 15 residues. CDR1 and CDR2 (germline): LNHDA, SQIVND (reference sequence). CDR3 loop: CASSPDRTENYGYTF. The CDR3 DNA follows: TGTGCCAGTAGTCCCGACAGGACAGAGAACTATGGCTACACCTTC.

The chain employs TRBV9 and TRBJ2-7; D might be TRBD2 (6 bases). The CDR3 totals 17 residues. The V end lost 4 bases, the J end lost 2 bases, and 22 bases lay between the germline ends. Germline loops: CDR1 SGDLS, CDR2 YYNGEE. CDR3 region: CASSSSPRGSNPYEQYF. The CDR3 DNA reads TGTGCCAGCAGCTCCTCCCCCCGGGGGAGCAACCCCTACGAGCAGTACTTC.

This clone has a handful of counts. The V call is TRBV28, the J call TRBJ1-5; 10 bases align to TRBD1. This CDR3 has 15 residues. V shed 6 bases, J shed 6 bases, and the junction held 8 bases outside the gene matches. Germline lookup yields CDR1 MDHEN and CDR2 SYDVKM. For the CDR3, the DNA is TGTGCCAGCAGCTCGGGACAGGGGAAGGGTCAGCCCCAGCATTTT. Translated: CASSSGQGKGQPQHF.

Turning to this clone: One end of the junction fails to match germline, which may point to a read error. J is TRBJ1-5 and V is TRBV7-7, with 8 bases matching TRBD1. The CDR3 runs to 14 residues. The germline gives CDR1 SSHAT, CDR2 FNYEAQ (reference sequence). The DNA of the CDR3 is TGTGCTAGCAGCCCGACAGGGGTCGGGCAGCCCCAGCATTTT. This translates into CASSPTGVGQPQHF.

CDR3 region: CASSLTGVRNTEAFF. In DNA form, the CDR3 reads TGTGCCAGCAGCTTGACAGGGGTGAGGAACACTGAAGCTTTCTTT. The chain couples TRBV7-9 to TRBJ1-1; 8 positions match TRBD1. Germline V lookup: CDR1 SEHNR, CDR2 FQNEAQ (reference sequence). This CDR3 comprises 15 residues. V was clipped by 3 bases and J by 1 base; unmatched bases: 4.

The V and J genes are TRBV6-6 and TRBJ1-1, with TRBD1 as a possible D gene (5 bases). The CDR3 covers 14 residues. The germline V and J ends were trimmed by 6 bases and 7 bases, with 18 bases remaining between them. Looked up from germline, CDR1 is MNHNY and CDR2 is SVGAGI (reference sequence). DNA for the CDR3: TGTGCCAGCAGCCCACCCTGGGACCAAAGTGAAGCTTTCTTT. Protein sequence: CASSPPWDQSEAFF.

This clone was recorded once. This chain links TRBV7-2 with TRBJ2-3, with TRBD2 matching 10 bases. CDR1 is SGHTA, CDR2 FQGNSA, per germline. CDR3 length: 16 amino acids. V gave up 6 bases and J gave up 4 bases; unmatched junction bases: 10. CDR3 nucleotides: TGTGCCAGCAGACCTGTGGGGACTAGCGTCGCAGATACGCAGTATTTT. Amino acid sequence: CASRPVGTSVADTQYF.